These 24 T cell receptor beta chains were sequenced from one sample in a study of response to subunit inactivated influenza vaccine. TCRdb recomputed calls from the RT-PCR reads with MiXCR, one row per CDR3 protein. The data contain over 800,000 distinct CDR3 sequences, approximately 22% of them singletons. This material consisted of PBMCs from blood, taken around 5 days after vaccination. The receptors were sampled from a man over 45 who received an inactivated influenza vaccine.

This clonotype turned up a few times. The chain couples TRBV5-6 to TRBJ2-7; 7 bases match TRBD2. The CDR3 length is 15 residues. With 1 base clipped from V and 3 bases from J, the junction kept 7 bases outside the gene matches. From germline, CDR1 is SGHDT and CDR2 YYEEEE. The CDR3 DNA sequence: TGTGCCAGCAGCTTGTACCAGCGGGACTTCTACGAGCAGTACTTC. Translation: CASSLYQRDFYEQYF.

The V and J genes are TRBV20-1 and TRBJ2-7; D is uncertain. Germline V lookup: CDR1 DFQATT, CDR2 SNEGSKA (reference sequence). This CDR3 has 13 amino acids. The CDR3 protein is CSVHKVGNYEQYF. Written as DNA, the CDR3 is TGCAGCGTTCACAAAGTGGGAAACTACGAGCAGTACTTC.

This clonotype was detected only a few times. The CDR3: CSARTTGLRSETQYF. DNA of the CDR3: TGCAGTGCTAGAACAACGGGACTCCGGTCGGAGACCCAGTACTTC. The chain joins TRBV20-1 to TRBJ2-5; D might be TRBD2 (6 bases). Germline V gives CDR1 DFQATT, CDR2 SNEGSKA (reference sequence). V was trimmed by 2 bases and J by 5 bases, leaving 18 bases between them. The length of the CDR3 is 15 residues.

The gene calls are TRBV20-1 and TRBJ2-7; no firm D call. The V end was cut by 3 bases, the J end by 3 bases, with 12 bases between. The CDR3 has 13 amino acids. Germline lookup yields CDR1 DFQATT and CDR2 SNEGSKA (reference sequence). The CDR3 here is CSASNTDNYEQYF. Here the CDR3 DNA reads TGCAGTGCTAGTAACACAGACAACTACGAGCAGTACTTC.

For the CDR3, the DNA is TGTGCCAGCAGCCCCCTCCTAGGACTAGCGGCGAACACCGGGGAGCTGTTTTTT. It is translated as CASSPLLGLAANTGELFF. V gene TRBV12-3 or TRBV12-4 combines with J gene TRBJ2-2, with 10 bases fitting TRBD2. The CDR3 has 18 residues. The V and J ends lost 6 bases and 0 bases, in that order; junction bases with no gene match: 10.

The chain joins TRBV12-5 to TRBJ2-5, with 8 bases matching TRBD2. Looked up from germline, CDR1 is LGHNT and CDR2 is FRNRAP. Unmatched junction bases numbered 7, after V lost 6 bases and J lost 1 base. This CDR3 region has 15 residues. CDR3 sequence: CASGFVAGIQETQYF. Written as DNA, the CDR3 is TGTGCTAGTGGGTTTGTAGCGGGGATCCAAGAGACCCAGTACTTC.

The chain uses TRBV20-1 and TRBJ1-6, with D possibly being TRBD1 (5 bases). V lost 0 bases, J lost 13 bases, and 10 bases lay in between. This CDR3 comprises 12 residues. The germline CDR1 and CDR2 sequences are DFQATT and SNEGSKA (reference sequence). For the CDR3, the DNA is TGCAGTGCTAGAGATCTAGGGGTCCCCCTCCACTTT. It codes for CSARDLGVPLHF.

The chain recombines TRBV6-1 with TRBJ2-5; 9 positions agree with TRBD2. Germline lookup yields CDR1 MNHNS and CDR2 SASEGT. The CDR3 spans 19 residues. V trimming: 6 bases; J trimming: 4 bases; junction bases outside the gene matches: 21. In nucleotides, the CDR3 is TGTGCCAGCAGCCGCTACCTCACAGTAGGGCGGGGGGGCGTAGAGACCCAGTACTTC. It is translated as CASSRYLTVGRGGVETQYF.

The chain couples TRBV20-1 to TRBJ2-5; a weak D match, TRBD1 (5 bases). The CDR3 sequence is 12 residues long. V was pared by 3 bases and J by 4 bases, with 9 bases between. Germline V gene lookup returns CDR1 DFQATT and CDR2 SNEGSKA (reference sequence). The CDR3 here is CSASGQGETQYF. For the CDR3, the DNA is TGCAGTGCTAGTGGCCAGGGAGAGACCCAGTACTTC.

The table lists this clonotype with a few counts. V usage is TRBV20-1 and J usage is TRBJ2-1; D is unclear. V was pared by 1 base and J by 7 bases, with 14 bases between. Looked up from germline, CDR1 is DFQATT and CDR2 is SNEGSKA (reference sequence). This CDR3 spans 14 amino acids. The CDR3 sequence is CSARVPLDRNEQFF. The CDR3 nucleotides are TGCAGTGCTAGAGTTCCGCTAGATCGGAATGAGCAGTTCTTC.

The DNA of the CDR3 is TGTGCCAGCAGCAAACCCCCCGGCGTCCTTCTAGCGCTAGCCTACGAGCAGTACTTC. Protein sequence: CASSKPPGVLLALAYEQYF. This sequence joins TRBV21-1 and TRBJ2-7; the tabulated D call, TRBD2, remains unverified against the DNA. TRBV21-1 is reported as a pseudogene. CDR3 length equals 19 residues.

This clonotype was counted a single time. A much more abundant neighbour one base away suggests this may be a read error. The V and J genes are TRBV5-1 and TRBJ2-1; 10 bases agree with TRBD2. This CDR3 contains 15 residues. The germline CDR1 and CDR2 sequences are SGHRS and YFSETQ. The CDR3 nucleotides are TGCGCCAGCAGCTTGGCAGCGGGGGGGCTTGGTGAGCAGCTCTTC. It codes for CASSLAAGGLGEQLF.

This clonotype showed up many times. The gene calls are TRBV5-5 and TRBJ2-3; no reliable D call. V gave up 1 base and J gave up 0 bases, with 12 bases separating them. The CDR3 loop spans 16 amino acids. Per the germline V gene, CDR1 is SGHKS and CDR2 is YYEKEE (reference sequence). CDR3 loop: CASSLPRHVSTDTQYF. As DNA, the CDR3 is TGTGCCAGCAGCTTGCCCCGACACGTTAGCACAGATACGCAGTATTTT.

The V call is TRBV7-2, the J call TRBJ1-2; no clear D gene. Trimming removed 2 bases from V and 4 bases from J, with 8 bases in between. In germline, CDR1 is SGHTA, CDR2 FQGNSA. There are 13 residues in the CDR3. CDR3 in DNA: TGTGCCAGCAGCTTATCGGGGTTCTATGGCTACACCTTC. This sequence encodes CASSLSGFYGYTF.

In this sample, this clonotype turned up many times. This sequence joins TRBV20-1 and TRBJ1-3; D is unresolved. Per germline, CDR1 DFQATT and CDR2 SNEGSKA (reference sequence). The CDR3 runs to 15 residues. V was shortened by 0 bases and J by 3 bases, with 12 bases between the two germline ends. In nucleotides, the CDR3 is TGCAGTGCTAGAGATACTCGGGTTAGTGGAAACACCATATATTTT. Translation gives CSARDTRVSGNTIYF.

The chain has TRBV5-1 and TRBJ2-3; 10 bases agree with TRBD2. CDR1 is SGHRS, CDR2 YFSETQ, per germline. CDR3 size: 16 residues. V shed 4 bases and J 5 bases; nucleotides not matched to a gene: 10. The CDR3: CASSAGLAEREDTQYF. CDR3 sequence (DNA): TGCGCCAGCAGCGCAGGACTAGCGGAGAGGGAAGATACGCAGTATTTT. Full variable domain (missing parts from reference TRBV5-1 and TRBJ2-3): KAGVTQTPRYLIKTRGQQVTLSCSPISGHRSVSWYQQTPGQGLQFLFEYFSETQRNKGNFPGRFSGRQFSNSRSEMNVSTLELGDSALYLCASSAGLAEREDTQYFGPGTRLTVL.

V and J are TRBV7-8 and TRBJ2-1; 7 positions match TRBD2. Losses at the gene ends were 6 bases for V and 6 bases for J; bases not matched to a gene: 8. The CDR3 contains 14 residues. CDR1 is SGHVS and CDR2 is FQNEAQ in the germline V gene. DNA of the CDR3: TGTGCCAGCAGAGGGCGGGAGCCGTCCAATGAGCAGTTCTTC. This gives the protein CASRGREPSNEQFF.

The table lists this clonotype with a few counts. The rearrangement joins TRBV7-2 to TRBJ2-7; 10 nucleotides line up with TRBD2. The germline CDR1 and CDR2 sequences are SGHTA and FQGNSA. J was trimmed by 0 bases and V by 6 bases; bases with no gene match: 11. The CDR3 is 17 residues long. CDR3 nucleotide sequence: TGTGCCAGCAGTCGATACTCCGGGACTAGCGACTCCTACGAGCAGTACTTC. It translates to CASSRYSGTSDSYEQYF.

This clonotype was counted only a few times. V usage is TRBV20-1 and J usage is TRBJ1-5; no reliable D call. CDR3 length: 17 residues. Trimming shortened V by 1 base and J by 0 bases, and 16 bases separated the two germline ends. Germline lookup yields CDR1 DFQATT and CDR2 SNEGSKA (reference sequence). CDR3 protein: CSARGWRGRNSNQPQHF. In nucleotides, the CDR3 is TGCAGTGCTAGAGGCTGGCGGGGTCGAAATAGCAATCAGCCCCAGCATTTT.

Only a few counts were recorded for this clonotype. The chain joins TRBV7-9 to TRBJ1-1; D possibly corresponds to TRBD1 (6 bases). The germline V gene has CDR1 SEHNR and CDR2 FQNEAQ (reference sequence). V was shortened by 5 bases and J by 1 base, with 14 bases between the two germline ends. This CDR3 has 15 amino acids. The CDR3 reads CASSALGHSNTEAFF. The CDR3 nucleotides read TGTGCCAGCAGCGCCCTGGGACATTCGAACACTGAAGCTTTCTTT.

This clonotype has ten or more counts. This rearrangement joins TRBV12-3 or TRBV12-4 to TRBJ2-5; D unclear. CDR3 length equals 13 residues. The germline V and J ends were trimmed by 1 base and 4 bases, with 7 bases remaining between them. CDR3 nucleotide sequence: TGTGCCAGCAGTTTAGGCCCCATAGAGACCCAGTACTTC. Protein sequence: CASSLGPIETQYF.

This clonotype occurred many times. The DNA for the CDR3 is TGTGCCAGCAGCCATTACGCGACGGTCAGAGGAGAAAAACTGTTTTTT. As protein: CASSHYATVRGEKLFF. The chain combines TRBV11-3 with TRBJ1-4; D gene ambiguous. Germline V lookup: CDR1 SGHNT, CDR2 YENEEA. Deletions cut 5 bases from V and 8 bases from J, with 21 bases between. The CDR3 is 16 amino acids. Together with reference TRBV11-3 and TRBJ1-4, the CDR3 gives the full variable domain: EAGVVQSPRYKIIEKKQPVAFWCNPISGHNTLYWYLQNLGQGPELLIRYENEEAVDDSQLPKDRFSAERLKGVDSTLKIQPAELGDSAVYLCASSHYATVRGEKLFFGSGTQLSVL.

This clonotype occurred many times. This chain connects TRBV5-1 to TRBJ2-3; 7 bases fit TRBD1. Germline loops: CDR1 SGHRS, CDR2 YFSETQ. This CDR3 comprises 16 residues. J was trimmed by 2 bases and V by 0 bases; bases with no gene match: 6. CDR3 nucleotides: TGCGCCAGCAGCTTGGAAACAGGGGCCATCACAGATACGCAGTATTTT. Translation: CASSLETGAITDTQYF.

This clonotype appeared a few times. The chain recombines TRBV12-3 or TRBV12-4 with TRBJ1-2; 8 bases match TRBD1. The V gene end was trimmed by 2 bases and the J gene end by 7 bases; junction bases not matched to a gene: 6. The CDR3 consists of 14 residues. Here the CDR3 reads CASSLRAGGLGYTF. The CDR3 nucleotides are TGTGCCAGCAGTTTACGGGCAGGGGGCCTTGGCTACACCTTC.